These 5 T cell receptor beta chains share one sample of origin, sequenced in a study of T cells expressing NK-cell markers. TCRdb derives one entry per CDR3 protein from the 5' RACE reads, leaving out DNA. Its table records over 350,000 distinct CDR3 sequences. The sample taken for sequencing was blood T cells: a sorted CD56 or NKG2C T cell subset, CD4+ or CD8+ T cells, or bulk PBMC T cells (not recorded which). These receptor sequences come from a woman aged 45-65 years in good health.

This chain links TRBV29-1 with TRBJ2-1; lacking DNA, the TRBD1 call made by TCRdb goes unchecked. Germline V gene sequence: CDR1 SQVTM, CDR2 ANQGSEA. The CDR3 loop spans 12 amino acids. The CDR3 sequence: CSARKGNNEQFF.

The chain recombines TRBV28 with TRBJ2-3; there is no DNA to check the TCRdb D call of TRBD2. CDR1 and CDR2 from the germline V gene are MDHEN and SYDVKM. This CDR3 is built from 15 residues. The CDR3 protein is CASSFPSAHTDTQYF.

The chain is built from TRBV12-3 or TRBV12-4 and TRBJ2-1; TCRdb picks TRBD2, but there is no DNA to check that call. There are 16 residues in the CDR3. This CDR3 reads CASSSSFSHRINEQFF.

This CDR3 reads CASSFASEQETQYF. The chain recombines TRBV7-8 with TRBJ2-5. The CDR3 runs to 14 residues. Germline loops: CDR1 SGHVS, CDR2 FQNEAQ.

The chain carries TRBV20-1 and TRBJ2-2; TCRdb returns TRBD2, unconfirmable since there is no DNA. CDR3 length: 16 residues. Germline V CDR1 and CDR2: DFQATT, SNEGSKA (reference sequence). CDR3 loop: CSARHPRDKPSGELFF.